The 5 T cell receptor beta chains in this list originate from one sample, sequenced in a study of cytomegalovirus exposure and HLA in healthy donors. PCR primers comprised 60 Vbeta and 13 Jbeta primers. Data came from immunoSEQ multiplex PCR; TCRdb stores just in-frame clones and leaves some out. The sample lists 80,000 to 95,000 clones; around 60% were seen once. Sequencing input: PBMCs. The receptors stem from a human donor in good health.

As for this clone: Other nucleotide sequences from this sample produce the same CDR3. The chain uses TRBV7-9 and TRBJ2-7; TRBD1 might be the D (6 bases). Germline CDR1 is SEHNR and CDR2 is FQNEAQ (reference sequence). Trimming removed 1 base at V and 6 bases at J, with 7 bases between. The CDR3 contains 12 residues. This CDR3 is CASSLGRGEQYF. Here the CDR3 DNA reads TGTGCCAGCAGCTTAGGCAGGGGCGAGCAGTACTTC.

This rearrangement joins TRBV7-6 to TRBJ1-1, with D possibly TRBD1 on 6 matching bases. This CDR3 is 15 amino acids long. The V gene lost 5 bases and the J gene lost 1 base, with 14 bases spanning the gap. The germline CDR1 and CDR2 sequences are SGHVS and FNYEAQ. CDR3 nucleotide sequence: TGTGCCAGCAGCCTTGGACAGATCACGAACACTGAAGCTTTCTTT. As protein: CASSLGQITNTEAFF.

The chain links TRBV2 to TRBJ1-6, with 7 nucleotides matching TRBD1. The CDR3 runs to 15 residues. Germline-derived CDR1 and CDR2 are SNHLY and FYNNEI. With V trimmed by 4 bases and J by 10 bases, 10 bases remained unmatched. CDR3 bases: TGTGCCAGCAGTGGACGGACAGGAGGGGGATCACCCCTCCACTTT. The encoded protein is CASSGRTGGGSPLHF. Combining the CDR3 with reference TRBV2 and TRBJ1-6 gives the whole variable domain EPEVTQTPSHQVTQMGQEVILRCVPISNHLYFYWYRQILGQKVEFLVSFYNNEISEKSEIFDDQFSVERPDGSNFTLKIRSTKLEDSAMYFCASSGRTGGGSPLHFGNGTRLTVT.

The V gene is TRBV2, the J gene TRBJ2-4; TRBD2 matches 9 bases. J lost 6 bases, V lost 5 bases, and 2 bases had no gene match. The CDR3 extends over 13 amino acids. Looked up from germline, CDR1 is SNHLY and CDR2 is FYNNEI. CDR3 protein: CASSPAGGNIQYF. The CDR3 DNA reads TGTGCCAGCAGTCCAGCGGGGGGAAACATTCAGTACTTC. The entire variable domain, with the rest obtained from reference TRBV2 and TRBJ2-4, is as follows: EPEVTQTPSHQVTQMGQEVILRCVPISNHLYFYWYRQILGQKVEFLVSFYNNEISEKSEIFDDQFSVERPDGSNFTLKIRSTKLEDSAMYFCASSPAGGNIQYFGAGTRLSVL.

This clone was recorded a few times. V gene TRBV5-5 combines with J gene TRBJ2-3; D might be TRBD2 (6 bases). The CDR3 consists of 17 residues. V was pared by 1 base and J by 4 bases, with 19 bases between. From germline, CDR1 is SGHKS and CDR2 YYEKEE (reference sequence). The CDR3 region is CASSLIAGPGAADTQYF. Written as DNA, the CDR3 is TGTGCCAGCAGCTTGATCGCGGGGCCCGGAGCGGCAGATACGCAGTATTTT.